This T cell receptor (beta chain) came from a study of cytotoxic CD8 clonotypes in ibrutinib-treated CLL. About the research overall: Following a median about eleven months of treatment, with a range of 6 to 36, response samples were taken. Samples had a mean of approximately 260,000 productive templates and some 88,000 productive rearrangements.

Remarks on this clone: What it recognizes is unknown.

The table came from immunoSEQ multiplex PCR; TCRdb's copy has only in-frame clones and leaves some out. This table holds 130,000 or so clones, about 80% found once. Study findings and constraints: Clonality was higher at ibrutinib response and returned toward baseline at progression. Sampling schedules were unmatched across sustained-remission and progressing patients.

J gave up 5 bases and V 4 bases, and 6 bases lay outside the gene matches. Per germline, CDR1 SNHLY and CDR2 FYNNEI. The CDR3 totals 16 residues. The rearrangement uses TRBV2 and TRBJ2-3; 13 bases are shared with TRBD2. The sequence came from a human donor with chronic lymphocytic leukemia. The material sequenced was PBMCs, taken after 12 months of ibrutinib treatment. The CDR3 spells CASSARLAGGVDTQYF. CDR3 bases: TGTGCCAGCAGTGCCCGACTAGCGGGGGGCGTAGATACGCAGTATTTT.